The present T cell receptor (beta chain) was sequenced within a study of blood T cells in healthy people across ages. The authors ran a second PCR of 7 to 11 cycles using a sample-barcoded 5' primer and a J-beta primer mix. TCRdb used MiXCR to reprocess the 5' RACE reads, holding one entry per CDR3 protein. The profile shows roughly 1.5 million distinct CDR3 sequences, roughly 43% of them singletons. The sample taken for sequencing was blood. The receptor comes from a woman younger than 30 in good health.

CDR3 residues: CAWNGGLGSSEYF. CDR3 coding DNA: TGTGCCTGGAACGGGGGGCTAGGTTCCTCGGAGTATTTT. The rearrangement links TRBV30 to TRBJ2-3, with D tentatively TRBD2 (7 bases). The CDR3 has 13 amino acids. V was pared by 4 bases and J by 13 bases, with 21 bases between. From germline, CDR1 is GTSNPN and CDR2 SVGIG (reference sequence).